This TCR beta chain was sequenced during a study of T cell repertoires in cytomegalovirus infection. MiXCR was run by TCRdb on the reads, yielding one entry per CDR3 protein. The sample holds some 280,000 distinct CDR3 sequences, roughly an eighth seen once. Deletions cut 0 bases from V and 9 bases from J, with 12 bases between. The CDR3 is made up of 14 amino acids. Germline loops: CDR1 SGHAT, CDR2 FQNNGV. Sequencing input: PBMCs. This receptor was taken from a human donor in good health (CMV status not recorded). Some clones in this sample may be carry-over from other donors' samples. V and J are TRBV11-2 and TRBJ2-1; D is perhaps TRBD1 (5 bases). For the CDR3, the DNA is TGTGCCAGCAGCTTAGATTTAGGGGCCGGTGAGCAGTTCTTC. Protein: CASSLDLGAGEQFF.